Shown below are 17 T cell receptor beta chains from a single sample sequenced in a study of identical twins. TCRdb reprocessed the 5' RACE reads via MiXCR and lists one record per CDR3 protein. The sample has 1.5 million to 2 million distinct CDR3 sequences, around 29% seen once; the top ten hold approximately 0.25%. The material sequenced was cord blood. Every receptor here comes from a newborn girl in good health.

As to this clonotype: This clone may be a read error of a much larger clone one base away. The J gene is TRBJ2-1, the V gene TRBV12-3 or TRBV12-4; TRBD2 matches at 11 bases. V dropped 5 bases and J dropped 13; count of bases not matched to a gene: 7. There are 13 residues in the CDR3. In nucleotides, the CDR3 is TGTGCCAGCAGTCCCCGACTAGCGGGGACCCAGTTCTTC. This encodes CASSPRLAGTQFF.

The rearrangement links TRBV9 to TRBJ2-1; 8 positions agree with TRBD2. The ends lost 2 bases at V and 4 bases at J; junction bases unmatched: 14. The CDR3 covers 18 residues. Germline assignment: CDR1 SGDLS and CDR2 YYNGEE. The CDR3 loop reads CASSVPVTSGGVYNEQFF. In DNA form, the CDR3 reads TGTGCCAGCAGCGTGCCTGTTACTAGCGGAGGGGTGTACAATGAGCAGTTCTTC.

This clonotype was picked up a small number of times. The V and J genes are TRBV4-2 and TRBJ2-5, with D possibly TRBD2 on 6 matching bases. The better agreement between TRBJ2-7 and the DNA end casts doubt on the J call. Germline V CDR1 and CDR2: LGHNA, YNFKEQ. This CDR3 spans 14 amino acids. CDR3 sequence reads: CASSRRDHSYEQYF. DNA for the CDR3: TGTGCCAGCAGCAGGAGGGACCATTCCTACGAGCAGTACTTC.

The gene calls are TRBV28 and TRBJ1-1; 12 nucleotides match TRBD1. The CDR3 spans 16 residues. Germline CDR1 reads MDHEN; CDR2 reads SYDVKM. V trimming: 1 base; J trimming: 6 bases; junction bases outside the gene matches: 6. For the CDR3, the DNA is TGTGCCAGCAGTTTATTACCGGGACAGGGGGCGCCTGAAGCTTTCTTT. This codes for CASSLLPGQGAPEAFF.

The chain recombines TRBV12-3 or TRBV12-4 with TRBJ2-1, with D perhaps matching TRBD1 or TRBD2 (5 bases each). Trimming removed 6 bases from V and 10 bases from J, with 22 bases in between. The CDR3 spans 15 residues. The CDR3 sequence: CASRHQPGPTYEQFF. CDR3 coding DNA: TGTGCCAGCAGACATCAGCCGGGACCAACCTACGAGCAGTTCTTC.

Only a few counts were recorded for this clonotype. The chain uses TRBV4-1 and TRBJ2-4; D perhaps matches TRBD2 (5 bases). The CDR3 consists of 17 residues. The germline V gene encodes CDR1 MGHRA and CDR2 YSYEKL. Trimming removed 1 base from V and 5 bases from J, with 18 bases in between. CDR3: CASSQGGLVRWENIQYF. For the CDR3, the DNA is TGCGCCAGCAGCCAAGGAGGGCTCGTACGGTGGGAAAACATTCAGTACTTC.

V gene TRBV6-1 combines with J gene TRBJ2-2, with 7 bases fitting TRBD2. V lost 8 bases and J lost 7; bases outside the gene matches: 4. This CDR3 is built from 12 residues. Germline-derived CDR1 and CDR2 are MNHNS and SASEGT. Here the CDR3 reads CASCKRGGELFF. DNA for the CDR3: TGTGCCAGCTGTAAGCGGGGCGGGGAGCTGTTTTTT.

This clonotype was seen a few times. The chain recombines TRBV20-1 with TRBJ1-1; 10 positions match TRBD1. This CDR3 region has 11 residues. CDR1 and CDR2 (germline): DFQATT, SNEGSKA (reference sequence). The CDR3 spells CVGQGDTEAFF. The CDR3 nucleotides read TGCGTTGGACAGGGGGATACTGAAGCTTTCTTT.

The chain employs TRBV12-5 and TRBJ2-1; 10 bases match TRBD2. The CDR3 is 16 residues long. Germline V gene sequence: CDR1 LGHNT, CDR2 FRNRAP. After removal of 0 bases from V and 1 base from J, the junction contained 0 bases not matched to a gene. CDR3 sequence reads: CASGLVTSGSYNEQFF. DNA for the CDR3: TGTGCTAGTGGTTTGGTGACTAGCGGGTCCTACAATGAGCAGTTCTTC.

The J gene is TRBJ2-7, the V gene TRBV28; TRBD1 agrees at 8 bases. Germline V gene sequence: CDR1 MDHEN, CDR2 SYDVKM. J gave up 2 bases and V 5 bases, and 14 bases lay outside the gene matches. The CDR3 length is 17 residues. The CDR3, as DNA: TGTGCCAGCAGTCAGGACAGGGTATGGTTTAGAGCCTACGAGCAGTACTTC. Protein: CASSQDRVWFRAYEQYF.

In this sample, this clonotype turned up a few times. V and J are TRBV20-1 and TRBJ2-7, with TRBD1 as a possible D gene (6 bases). The germline V gene encodes CDR1 DFQATT and CDR2 SNEGSKA (reference sequence). The CDR3 covers 14 residues. The V and J ends lost 5 bases and 3 bases respectively, with 17 bases between them. The CDR3 here is CSAGKQGQIYEQYF. CDR3 coding DNA: TGCAGTGCTGGGAAACAGGGTCAGATCTACGAGCAGTACTTC.

The chain links TRBV6-1 to TRBJ2-7; D possibly corresponds to TRBD2 (5 bases). The V end lost 7 bases, the J end lost 3 bases, and 13 bases lay between the germline ends. The germline V gene encodes CDR1 MNHNS and CDR2 SASEGT. The CDR3 length is 13 residues. The CDR3 coding sequence is TGTGCCAGCACCCCCCTAGCAGACTACGAGCAGTACTTC. Its protein is CASTPLADYEQYF.

The chain links TRBV12-3 or TRBV12-4 to TRBJ1-2, with 11 positions matching TRBD1. Trimming cost V 11 bases and J 4 bases; bases outside gene matches: 6. The CDR3 runs 13 residues. CDR3: CACRGTGGYGYTF. CDR3 coding DNA: TGTGCCTGTCGGGGGACAGGGGGCTATGGCTACACCTTC.

The chain links TRBV5-1 to TRBJ2-3; unclear D gene. The CDR3 extends over 18 amino acids. Germline CDR1 and CDR2: SGHRS and YFSETQ. V was pared by 0 bases and J by 1 base, with 18 bases between. CDR3 loop: CASSLAFSFSKGTDTQYF. Here the CDR3 DNA reads TGCGCCAGCAGCTTGGCTTTTTCGTTCTCAAAGGGCACAGATACGCAGTATTTT.

This clonotype was counted a few times. This chain connects TRBV2 to TRBJ1-2, with 11 bases identical to TRBD1. The germline V gene encodes CDR1 SNHLY and CDR2 FYNNEI. V was clipped by 2 bases and J by 4 bases; unmatched bases: 6. The CDR3 consists of 16 residues. The CDR3 loop reads CASSELRTGGIYGYTF. For the CDR3, the DNA is TGTGCCAGCAGTGAACTTCGGACAGGGGGCATCTATGGCTACACCTTC.

This chain links TRBV27 with TRBJ1-3; no clear D gene. The CDR3 has 15 amino acids. V was shortened by 5 bases and J by 1 base, with 12 bases between the two germline ends. Germline assignment: CDR1 MNHEY and CDR2 SMNVEV (reference sequence). The CDR3 is CASSEWGLSGNTIYF. CDR3 coding DNA: TGTGCCAGCAGTGAATGGGGATTATCTGGAAACACCATATATTTT.

This clonotype showed up many times. The rearrangement links TRBV10-3 to TRBJ2-7; 7 positions match TRBD1. J gave up 0 bases and V 6 bases, and 2 bases lay outside the gene matches. Germline CDR1 reads ENHRY; CDR2 reads SYGVKD. This CDR3 region has 13 residues. The CDR3 region is CAIRRDSSYEQYF. The CDR3 DNA follows: TGTGCCATCAGACGGGACAGCTCCTACGAGCAGTACTTC.